A single TCR beta chain is shown here with its context. Its antigen remains unknown. This was a deep-level run. Using immunoSEQ multiplex PCR, the repertoire was profiled, and TCRdb retains in-frame clones only, with some absent. The profile covers just over 2,000,000 clones, with approximately 95% appearing a single time and approximately 0.13% taken by the ten largest. Those who donated were healthy HIV-negative adults, with no recent acute infections or vaccinations reported. This sample is drawn from a study of shared clonotypes between healthy human individuals. Overall study results and limits: The sampled material consisted only of blood, and tissue repertoires are likely to differ.

The germline V and J ends were trimmed by 4 bases and 4 bases, with 10 bases remaining between them. CDR1 SNHLY and CDR2 FYNNEI come from the germline V gene. CDR3 length: 14 amino acids. Sequences were obtained from naive CD4+ T cells sorted from blood. Subset of the sample: CD45RA+ positively selected. This TCR was recovered from a young man in good health. The chain employs TRBV2 and TRBJ2-2, with D maybe TRBD1 (5 bases). The CDR3 bases are TGTGCCAGCAGTGGCAGACAGATCACCGGGGAGCTGTTTTTT. Translation gives CASSGRQITGELFF.